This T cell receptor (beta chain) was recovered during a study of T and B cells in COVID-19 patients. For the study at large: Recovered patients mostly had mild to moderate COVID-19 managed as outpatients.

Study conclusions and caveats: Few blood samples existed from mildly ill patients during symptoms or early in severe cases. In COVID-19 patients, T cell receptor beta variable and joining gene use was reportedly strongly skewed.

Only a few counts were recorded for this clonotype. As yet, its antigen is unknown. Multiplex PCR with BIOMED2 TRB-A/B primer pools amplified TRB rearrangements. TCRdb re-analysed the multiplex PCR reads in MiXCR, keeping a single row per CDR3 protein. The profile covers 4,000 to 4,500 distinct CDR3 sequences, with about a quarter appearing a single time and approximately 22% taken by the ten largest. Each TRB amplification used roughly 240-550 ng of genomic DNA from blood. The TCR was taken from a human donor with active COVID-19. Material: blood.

The CDR3 DNA is TGCGCCAGCAGCTTGGCGACAGATACTGAAGCTTTCTTT. Translating it yields CASSLATDTEAFF. V and J are TRBV5-1 and TRBJ1-1; maybe TRBD1 (5 bases). V was cut by 0 bases and J by 5 bases, with 8 bases left in between. Germline V CDR1 and CDR2: SGHRS, YFSETQ. The CDR3 spans 13 residues. The full variable domain, with the rest looked up from reference TRBV5-1 and TRBJ1-1, is KAGVTQTPRYLIKTRGQQVTLSCSPISGHRSVSWYQQTPGQGLQFLFEYFSETQRNKGNFPGRFSGRQFSNSRSEMNVSTLELGDSALYLCASSLATDTEAFFGQGTRLTVV.